These T cell receptor beta chains were read from a single sample in a study of early T cells in non-severe SARS-CoV-2 infection. TCRdb analysed the 5' RACE reads with MiXCR anew, one entry per CDR3 protein. The data show about 30,000 distinct CDR3 sequences, approximately 5.3% seen once. Material for sequencing was whole blood. These receptors all come from an adult who was a healthcare worker with PCR-confirmed SARS-CoV-2 infection or an uninfected control (not recorded which). Each CDR3 is given with its conserved first and last residue. Fields, in order: CDR3 DNA, CDR3 protein, V gene, J gene, D gene, clone size. D genes are given only for firm matches. Expanded clones get a size class; other rows say once, few or many, or leave the size out.

CDR3 DNA: TGTGCCAGCAGTTTATCCTGGGACAGCTATGGCTACACCTTC; CDR3 protein: CASSLSWDSYGYTF; V gene: TRBV27; J gene: TRBJ1-2; D gene: TRBD1; clone size: few
CDR3 DNA: TGTGCCAGCAGTGGGGACAGGGGGGTAAACAATGAGCAGTTCTTC; CDR3 protein: CASSGDRGVNNEQFF; V gene: TRBV2; J gene: TRBJ2-1; D gene: TRBD1; clone size: medium-sized
CDR3 DNA: TGCGCCAGCAAGGTGGGGGGGAATGAGCAGTTCTTC; CDR3 protein: CASKVGGNEQFF; V gene: TRBV10-2; J gene: TRBJ2-1; D gene: TRBD2; clone size: many
CDR3 DNA: TGTGCCAGCAGCCAAGGGGGTAGCGGGAGGGTCGCTTGGAATGAGCAGTTCTTC; CDR3 protein: CASSQGGSGRVAWNEQFF; V gene: TRBV4-2; J gene: TRBJ2-1; D gene: TRBD2; clone size: large
CDR3 DNA: TGTGCCATCAGTGAAAGGACAGGCTACGAGCAGTACTTC; CDR3 protein: CAISERTGYEQYF; V gene: TRBV10-3; J gene: TRBJ2-7; D gene: TRBD1; clone size: many
CDR3 DNA: TGTGCCTGGGGTGGGCTTACTAGCACAGATACGCAGTATTTT; CDR3 protein: CAWGGLTSTDTQYF; V gene: TRBV30; J gene: TRBJ2-3; D gene: -; clone size: many
CDR3 DNA: TGTGCCAGCAGCTTTAGCGGGAGCTCCTACGAGCAGTACTTC; CDR3 protein: CASSFSGSSYEQYF; V gene: TRBV11-2; J gene: TRBJ2-7; D gene: TRBD2; clone size: -
CDR3 DNA: TGCAGTGCTACTATCCGCCCGGGACTAGTAAACGAGCAGTACTTC; CDR3 protein: CSATIRPGLVNEQYF; V gene: TRBV20-1; J gene: TRBJ2-7; D gene: TRBD2; clone size: many
CDR3 DNA: TGTGCCAGCGGGAGGACGGATTCACCCCTCCACTTT; CDR3 protein: CASGRTDSPLHF; V gene: TRBV6-1; J gene: TRBJ1-6; D gene: -; clone size: many
CDR3 DNA: TGCGCCAGCAGCCCGGGACTAGCGGGAAACAATGAGCAGTTCTTC; CDR3 protein: CASSPGLAGNNEQFF; V gene: TRBV5-1; J gene: TRBJ2-1; D gene: TRBD2; clone size: -
CDR3 DNA: TGTGCCAGCAGCCCCCTACGGACGGGATGGGATGAAAAACTGTTTTTT; CDR3 protein: CASSPLRTGWDEKLFF; V gene: TRBV28; J gene: TRBJ1-4; D gene: -; clone size: -
CDR3 DNA: TGTGCCAGCAGCCCAGGAGGGACAGGGACCTATGGCTACACCTTC; CDR3 protein: CASSPGGTGTYGYTF; V gene: TRBV14; J gene: TRBJ1-2; D gene: TRBD1; clone size: many
CDR3 DNA: TGTGCCAGCAGCTTATCGGTCAGGCCACTCTCTGGAAACACCATATATTTT; CDR3 protein: CASSLSVRPLSGNTIYF; V gene: TRBV5-5; J gene: TRBJ1-3; D gene: -; clone size: many
CDR3 DNA: TGTGCCAGCTCAGGACTAGCGGGAGCCTTCATAAATGAGCAGTTCTTC; CDR3 protein: CASSGLAGAFINEQFF; V gene: TRBV18; J gene: TRBJ2-1; D gene: TRBD2; clone size: many
CDR3 DNA: TGTGCCAGCAGAAACTCCGGGACAGACACCGGGGAGCTGTTTTTT; CDR3 protein: CASRNSGTDTGELFF; V gene: TRBV12-3/TRBV12-4; J gene: TRBJ2-2; D gene: TRBD1; clone size: -
CDR3 DNA: TGTGCCAGCAGGCAGGACAGGGGGCGTGCCGGGGAGCTGTTTTTT; CDR3 protein: CASRQDRGRAGELFF; V gene: TRBV7-8; J gene: TRBJ2-2; D gene: TRBD1; clone size: -
CDR3 DNA: TGTGCCAGCAGTTTAACAGGGCGCAGGGTAGATTCACCCCTCCACTTT; CDR3 protein: CASSLTGRRVDSPLHF; V gene: TRBV27; J gene: TRBJ1-6; D gene: -; clone size: -
CDR3 DNA: TGTGCCAGCAGCTTAGATCAATACACGGGGAGATGGGCCCAGTACTTC; CDR3 protein: CASSLDQYTGRWAQYF; V gene: TRBV11-2; J gene: TRBJ2-5; D gene: -; clone size: -
CDR3 DNA: TGTGCCAGCAGCTCTGGGACCATCGCCTTTTACAATGAGCAGTTCTTC; CDR3 protein: CASSSGTIAFYNEQFF; V gene: TRBV7-2; J gene: TRBJ2-1; D gene: -; clone size: many
CDR3 DNA: TGCAGCGCCCGAGGAACAGGGGGCCACGAGCAGTACTTC; CDR3 protein: CSARGTGGHEQYF; V gene: TRBV29-1; J gene: TRBJ2-7; D gene: TRBD1; clone size: medium-sized
CDR3 DNA: TGTGCCAGCAGCCAAGAACGCTGGGATGAGCAGTTCTTC; CDR3 protein: CASSQERWDEQFF; V gene: TRBV14; J gene: TRBJ2-1; D gene: -; clone size: many
CDR3 DNA: TGTGCCAGCAGCCGGCGGGACATCGCCTACGAGCAGTACTTC; CDR3 protein: CASSRRDIAYEQYF; V gene: TRBV9; J gene: TRBJ2-7; D gene: -; clone size: many
CDR3 DNA: TGTGCCAGCAGCCCGACTAGCGGGGGCACAGATACGCAGTATTTT; CDR3 protein: CASSPTSGGTDTQYF; V gene: TRBV7-2; J gene: TRBJ2-3; D gene: TRBD2; clone size: many
CDR3 DNA: TGTGCCAGCAGCGCCGTTGAGGCAGGCCCCTTGTGGTACTTC; CDR3 protein: CASSAVEAGPLWYF; V gene: TRBV7-9; J gene: TRBJ2-5; D gene: -; clone size: few
CDR3 DNA: TGTGCCAGCAGCTTGGAGGAGGTTGGAGATACGCAGTATTTT; CDR3 protein: CASSLEEVGDTQYF; V gene: TRBV5-6; J gene: TRBJ2-3; D gene: -; clone size: many
CDR3 DNA: TGTGCCAGCAGCCCCCGGTGGAGGGACTACGAGCAGTACTTC; CDR3 protein: CASSPRWRDYEQYF; V gene: TRBV9; J gene: TRBJ2-7; D gene: -; clone size: many
CDR3 DNA: TGTGCCAGCAGATTAGCGGGGGGGCCCTACAATGAGCAGTTCTTC; CDR3 protein: CASRLAGGPYNEQFF; V gene: TRBV5-6; J gene: TRBJ2-1; D gene: TRBD2; clone size: many
CDR3 DNA: TGTGCCAGCAGCTTAGAACTCTCGTGGAACAATGAGCAGTTCTTC; CDR3 protein: CASSLELSWNNEQFF; V gene: TRBV11-2; J gene: TRBJ2-1; D gene: -; clone size: many
CDR3 DNA: TGTGCCATCAGTGAGTCGGCTGGCCAAGGAGCCAAAAACATTCAGTACTTC; CDR3 protein: CAISESAGQGAKNIQYF; V gene: TRBV10-3; J gene: TRBJ2-4; D gene: -; clone size: many
CDR3 DNA: TGTGCCAGCAGCTTAGAGGGACGGGATTCACCCCTCCACTTT; CDR3 protein: CASSLEGRDSPLHF; V gene: TRBV5-5; J gene: TRBJ1-6; D gene: -; clone size: many
CDR3 DNA: TGCAGTGCTAGGAAGGGAGGGGAGGAAGAGACCCAGTACTTC; CDR3 protein: CSARKGGEEETQYF; V gene: TRBV20-1; J gene: TRBJ2-5; D gene: TRBD2; clone size: many
CDR3 DNA: TGTGCCAGCGGGGGACCGAATGAGCAGTTCTTC; CDR3 protein: CASGGPNEQFF; V gene: TRBV2; J gene: TRBJ2-1; D gene: -; clone size: many
CDR3 DNA: TGTGCCAGCAGCTCATCTCAGGGGCTTGGTAATTCACCCCTCCACTTT; CDR3 protein: CASSSSQGLGNSPLHF; V gene: TRBV7-2; J gene: TRBJ1-6; D gene: -; clone size: many
CDR3 DNA: TGCAGCGTCATCCTCACCGGGGAGCTGTTTTTT; CDR3 protein: CSVILTGELFF; V gene: TRBV29-1; J gene: TRBJ2-2; D gene: -; clone size: many
CDR3 DNA: TGCAGTGCTGGGACCAGGGGATCAGCCCAGCCCCAGCATTTT; CDR3 protein: CSAGTRGSAQPQHF; V gene: TRBV20-1; J gene: TRBJ1-5; D gene: -; clone size: many
CDR3 DNA: TGTGCCAGCAGCCCTGCCCCAGGCCTTAATGAAAAACTGTTTTTT; CDR3 protein: CASSPAPGLNEKLFF; V gene: TRBV9; J gene: TRBJ1-4; D gene: -; clone size: -
CDR3 DNA: TGTGCCAGCAGTGAACTTGATCCATTTGGGGAGCTGTTTTTT; CDR3 protein: CASSELDPFGELFF; V gene: TRBV25-1; J gene: TRBJ2-2; D gene: -; clone size: few
CDR3 DNA: TGTGCCAGCACCGAAAACGCGGGGACAGATACGCAGTATTTT; CDR3 protein: CASTENAGTDTQYF; V gene: TRBV6-5; J gene: TRBJ2-3; D gene: -; clone size: many
CDR3 DNA: TGTGCCAGCAGTACGGGACAGGGGCGATCTGGGGCCAACGTCCTGACTTTC; CDR3 protein: CASSTGQGRSGANVLTF; V gene: TRBV27; J gene: TRBJ2-6; D gene: TRBD1; clone size: -
CDR3 DNA: TGTGCCAGCCGAGGACAACAAGAGACCCAGTACTTC; CDR3 protein: CASRGQQETQYF; V gene: TRBV3-1; J gene: TRBJ2-5; D gene: -; clone size: few
CDR3 DNA: TGTGCCAGTAGTATCTTACTAGCGGGAGGGCAGGAGCAGTACTTC; CDR3 protein: CASSILLAGGQEQYF; V gene: TRBV19; J gene: TRBJ2-7; D gene: TRBD2; clone size: many
CDR3 DNA: TGTGCCAGCAGTTTGGCGCACGACACTGAAGCTTTCTTT; CDR3 protein: CASSLAHDTEAFF; V gene: TRBV27; J gene: TRBJ1-1; D gene: -; clone size: few
CDR3 DNA: TGCAGCGTTGGGACAGGGGGAGAGACCCAGTACTTC; CDR3 protein: CSVGTGGETQYF; V gene: TRBV29-1; J gene: TRBJ2-5; D gene: TRBD1; clone size: many
CDR3 DNA: TGCAGTGCTTTACACCTAGCCACCGGGGAGCTGTTTTTT; CDR3 protein: CSALHLATGELFF; V gene: TRBV20-1; J gene: TRBJ2-2; D gene: -; clone size: many
CDR3 DNA: TGTGCCAGCAGTTTTCGGGTCGGGGAGCTGTTTTTT; CDR3 protein: CASSFRVGELFF; V gene: TRBV27; J gene: TRBJ2-2; D gene: -; clone size: many
CDR3 DNA: TGTGCCAGCAGCCCAGGGCTGGGAGGGAGAAACATTCAGTACTTC; CDR3 protein: CASSPGLGGRNIQYF; V gene: TRBV7-3; J gene: TRBJ2-4; D gene: TRBD2; clone size: many
CDR3 DNA: TGCAGCGCAAGGACTTGGACCTCCTACGAGCAGTACTTC; CDR3 protein: CSARTWTSYEQYF; V gene: TRBV29-1; J gene: TRBJ2-7; D gene: -; clone size: -
CDR3 DNA: TGTGCCAGCAGCACTAGCGGGGGGATCTCCTACAATGAGCAGTTCTTC; CDR3 protein: CASSTSGGISYNEQFF; V gene: TRBV12-3/TRBV12-4; J gene: TRBJ2-1; D gene: TRBD2; clone size: many
CDR3 DNA: TGTGCCAGCAGCTTAGCCGGACAGGGGGCAATCGGGGAGCTGTTTTTT; CDR3 protein: CASSLAGQGAIGELFF; V gene: TRBV7-6; J gene: TRBJ2-2; D gene: TRBD1; clone size: few
CDR3 DNA: TGTGCCGGAGCCCCTGGGAGGGGCGGTTACGAGCAGTACTTC; CDR3 protein: CAGAPGRGGYEQYF; V gene: TRBV27; J gene: TRBJ2-7; D gene: TRBD2; clone size: -
CDR3 DNA: TGTGCCAGCAGCCAGGACAGGCGCGGTCAGCCCCAGCATTTT; CDR3 protein: CASSQDRRGQPQHF; V gene: TRBV4-2; J gene: TRBJ1-5; D gene: TRBD1; clone size: many